These T cell receptor beta chains were read from a single sample in a study of PD-1 blockade in classical Hodgkin lymphoma. Clones were read by immunoSEQ multiplex PCR, and TCRdb kept only the in-frame ones, dropping some. The data contain over 60,000 clones, around 90% of them singletons. The specimen comprised peripheral blood mononuclear cells (PBMCs), sampled before the fourth cycle of nivolumab. These receptors were taken from a human donor with classical Hodgkin lymphoma. CDR3s include the opening cysteine and the closing phenylalanine or tryptophan. Some rows mark clone size as missing; the rest say once, few, many or name a class of expanded clone.

size	V	CDR3
NA	TRBV9	CASSVGQPANYGYTF
NA	TRBV30	CAWRPKRTGGVGYTF
NA	TRBV5-6	CASSLKGGLETQYF
NA	TRBV25-1	CASNSRGDSDEKLFF
NA	TRBV5-6	CASSPSPGNYGYTF
once	TRBV9	CASSVYSGNLNTEAFF
once	TRBV5-4	CASSLDRSEETQYF
NA	TRBV15	CATSRGANSANEKLFF
NA	TRBV6-5	CASSSPGGVEGEQYF
NA	TRBV6-5	CASRPRQGYGYTF
NA	TRBV14	CASSHPGLVNTGELFF
NA	TRBV5-1	CASSLEGGYGYTF
NA	TRBV7-6	CASVPGHQNTEAFF
NA	TRBV6-1	CASSDFYRENGNQPQHF
once	TRBV7-6	CASSDTPQGLGSPLHF
NA	TRBV7-9	CASSLETGSYNEQFF
NA	TRBV7-6	CASSRGEGDTQYF
NA	TRBV6-5	CASRKTVNQPQHF
NA	TRBV27	CASSLWGGETQYF
NA	TRBV27	CASSFWTSGGVNEQFF
once	TRBV29-1	CSVHHIMNTEAFF
NA	TRBV11-2	CASSLASNYGYTF
NA	TRBV5-4	CASSLKAGGPDEQYF
NA	TRBV6-1	CASSEAGAGNTIYF
NA	TRBV19	CASSLPNQPQHF
NA	TRBV7-2	CASSLRPSGGAGNEQFF
NA	TRBV7-9	CASSSNSLDTQYF
NA	TRBV5-6	CASSLEPRGQETQYF
NA	TRBV5-1	CASSLELTPPNEQFF
once	TRBV5-1	CASSLEPWGGASTDTQYF
once	TRBV10-3	CAISGTEGTEAFF
NA	TRBV6-1	CASSEARSGRLDTGELFF
NA	TRBV7-9	CASSHQRLSSYNEQFF
NA	TRBV5-6	CASSFYRTNEKLFF
NA	TRBV7-9	CASSFRDRDYNEQFF
NA	TRBV5-6	CASSWTGTLNTGELFF
NA	TRBV28	CASSLDQGALRGYTF
once	TRBV9	CASSPPEGYHTGELFF
NA	TRBV4-1	CASSEWTSGYEQYF
few	TRBV7-2	CASTLPPGDEQYF
NA	TRBV9	CASSVGQGNGYTF
NA	TRBV6-5	CASSWGTGGDEQFF
NA	TRBV7-9	CASSMGWGKLGEQYF